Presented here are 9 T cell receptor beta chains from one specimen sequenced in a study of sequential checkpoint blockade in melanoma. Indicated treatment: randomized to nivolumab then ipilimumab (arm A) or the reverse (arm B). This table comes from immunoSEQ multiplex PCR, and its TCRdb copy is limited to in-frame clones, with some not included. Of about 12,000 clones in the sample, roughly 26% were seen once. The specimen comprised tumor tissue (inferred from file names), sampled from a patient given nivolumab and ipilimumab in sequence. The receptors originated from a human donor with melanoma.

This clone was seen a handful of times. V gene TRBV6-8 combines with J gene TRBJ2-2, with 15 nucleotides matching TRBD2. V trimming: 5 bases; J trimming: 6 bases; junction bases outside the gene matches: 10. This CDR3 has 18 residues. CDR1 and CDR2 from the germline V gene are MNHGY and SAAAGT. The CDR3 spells CASSGWTSGGAFPGELFF. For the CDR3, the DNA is TGTGCCAGCAGTGGCTGGACTAGCGGGGGGGCATTCCCCGGGGAGCTGTTTTTT.

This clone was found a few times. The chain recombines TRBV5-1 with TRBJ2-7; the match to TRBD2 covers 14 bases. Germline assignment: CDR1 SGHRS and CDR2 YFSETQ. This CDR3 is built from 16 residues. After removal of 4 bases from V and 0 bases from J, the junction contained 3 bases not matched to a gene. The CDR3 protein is CASSPGLAGASYEQYF. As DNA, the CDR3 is TGCGCCAGCAGCCCGGGACTAGCGGGGGCCTCCTACGAGCAGTACTTC.

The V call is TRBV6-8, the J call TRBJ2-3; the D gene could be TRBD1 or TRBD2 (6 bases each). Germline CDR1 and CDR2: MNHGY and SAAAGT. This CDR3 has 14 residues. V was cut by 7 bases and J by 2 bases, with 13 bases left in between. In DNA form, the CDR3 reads TGTGCCAGCACCATCGGGGGCCCCACAGATACGCAGTATTTT. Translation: CASTIGGPTDTQYF.

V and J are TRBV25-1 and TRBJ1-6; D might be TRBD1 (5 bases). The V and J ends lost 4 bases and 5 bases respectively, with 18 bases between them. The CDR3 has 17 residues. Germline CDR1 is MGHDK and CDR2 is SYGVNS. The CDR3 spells CASSVGPTLAHNSPLHF. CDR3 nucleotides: TGTGCCAGCAGTGTGGGACCTACCCTTGCCCATAATTCACCCCTCCACTTT.

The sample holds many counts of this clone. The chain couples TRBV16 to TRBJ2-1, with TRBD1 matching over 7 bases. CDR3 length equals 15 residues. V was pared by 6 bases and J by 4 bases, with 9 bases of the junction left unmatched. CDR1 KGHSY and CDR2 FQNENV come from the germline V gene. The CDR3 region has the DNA TGTGCCAGCAGTGTCGGGGACAGTCCATACAATGAGCAGTTCTTC. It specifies CASSVGDSPYNEQFF.

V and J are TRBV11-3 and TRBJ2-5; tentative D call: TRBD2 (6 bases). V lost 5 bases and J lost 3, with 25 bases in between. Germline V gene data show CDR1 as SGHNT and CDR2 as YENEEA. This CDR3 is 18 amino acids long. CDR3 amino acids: CASSPPMGAGHTKETQYF. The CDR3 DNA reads TGTGCCAGCAGCCCACCCATGGGCGCGGGGCATACGAAAGAGACCCAGTACTTC.

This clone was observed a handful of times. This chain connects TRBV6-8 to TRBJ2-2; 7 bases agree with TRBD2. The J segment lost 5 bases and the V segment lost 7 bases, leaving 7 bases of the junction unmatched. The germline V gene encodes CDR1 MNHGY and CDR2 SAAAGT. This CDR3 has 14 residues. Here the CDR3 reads CASTRGGDTGELFF. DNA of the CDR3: TGTGCCAGCACCCGCGGGGGAGATACCGGGGAGCTGTTTTTT.

CDR3 in DNA: TGTGCCAGTAGTTTCGGGAGCCAATCCGACGAGCAGTACTTC. This gives the protein CASSFGSQSDEQYF. The V gene is TRBV19, the J gene TRBJ2-7; D is perhaps TRBD2 (6 bases). V dropped 5 bases and J dropped 5 bases, with 16 bases sitting between them. Germline CDR1 reads LNHDA; CDR2 reads SQIVND (reference sequence). The CDR3 loop spans 14 amino acids.

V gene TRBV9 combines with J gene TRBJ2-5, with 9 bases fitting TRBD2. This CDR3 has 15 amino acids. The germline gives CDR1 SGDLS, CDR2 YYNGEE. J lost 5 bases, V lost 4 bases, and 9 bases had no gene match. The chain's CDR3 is CASSLGRGGDETQYF. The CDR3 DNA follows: TGTGCCAGCAGCCTAGGGCGGGGGGGCGACGAGACCCAGTACTTC.